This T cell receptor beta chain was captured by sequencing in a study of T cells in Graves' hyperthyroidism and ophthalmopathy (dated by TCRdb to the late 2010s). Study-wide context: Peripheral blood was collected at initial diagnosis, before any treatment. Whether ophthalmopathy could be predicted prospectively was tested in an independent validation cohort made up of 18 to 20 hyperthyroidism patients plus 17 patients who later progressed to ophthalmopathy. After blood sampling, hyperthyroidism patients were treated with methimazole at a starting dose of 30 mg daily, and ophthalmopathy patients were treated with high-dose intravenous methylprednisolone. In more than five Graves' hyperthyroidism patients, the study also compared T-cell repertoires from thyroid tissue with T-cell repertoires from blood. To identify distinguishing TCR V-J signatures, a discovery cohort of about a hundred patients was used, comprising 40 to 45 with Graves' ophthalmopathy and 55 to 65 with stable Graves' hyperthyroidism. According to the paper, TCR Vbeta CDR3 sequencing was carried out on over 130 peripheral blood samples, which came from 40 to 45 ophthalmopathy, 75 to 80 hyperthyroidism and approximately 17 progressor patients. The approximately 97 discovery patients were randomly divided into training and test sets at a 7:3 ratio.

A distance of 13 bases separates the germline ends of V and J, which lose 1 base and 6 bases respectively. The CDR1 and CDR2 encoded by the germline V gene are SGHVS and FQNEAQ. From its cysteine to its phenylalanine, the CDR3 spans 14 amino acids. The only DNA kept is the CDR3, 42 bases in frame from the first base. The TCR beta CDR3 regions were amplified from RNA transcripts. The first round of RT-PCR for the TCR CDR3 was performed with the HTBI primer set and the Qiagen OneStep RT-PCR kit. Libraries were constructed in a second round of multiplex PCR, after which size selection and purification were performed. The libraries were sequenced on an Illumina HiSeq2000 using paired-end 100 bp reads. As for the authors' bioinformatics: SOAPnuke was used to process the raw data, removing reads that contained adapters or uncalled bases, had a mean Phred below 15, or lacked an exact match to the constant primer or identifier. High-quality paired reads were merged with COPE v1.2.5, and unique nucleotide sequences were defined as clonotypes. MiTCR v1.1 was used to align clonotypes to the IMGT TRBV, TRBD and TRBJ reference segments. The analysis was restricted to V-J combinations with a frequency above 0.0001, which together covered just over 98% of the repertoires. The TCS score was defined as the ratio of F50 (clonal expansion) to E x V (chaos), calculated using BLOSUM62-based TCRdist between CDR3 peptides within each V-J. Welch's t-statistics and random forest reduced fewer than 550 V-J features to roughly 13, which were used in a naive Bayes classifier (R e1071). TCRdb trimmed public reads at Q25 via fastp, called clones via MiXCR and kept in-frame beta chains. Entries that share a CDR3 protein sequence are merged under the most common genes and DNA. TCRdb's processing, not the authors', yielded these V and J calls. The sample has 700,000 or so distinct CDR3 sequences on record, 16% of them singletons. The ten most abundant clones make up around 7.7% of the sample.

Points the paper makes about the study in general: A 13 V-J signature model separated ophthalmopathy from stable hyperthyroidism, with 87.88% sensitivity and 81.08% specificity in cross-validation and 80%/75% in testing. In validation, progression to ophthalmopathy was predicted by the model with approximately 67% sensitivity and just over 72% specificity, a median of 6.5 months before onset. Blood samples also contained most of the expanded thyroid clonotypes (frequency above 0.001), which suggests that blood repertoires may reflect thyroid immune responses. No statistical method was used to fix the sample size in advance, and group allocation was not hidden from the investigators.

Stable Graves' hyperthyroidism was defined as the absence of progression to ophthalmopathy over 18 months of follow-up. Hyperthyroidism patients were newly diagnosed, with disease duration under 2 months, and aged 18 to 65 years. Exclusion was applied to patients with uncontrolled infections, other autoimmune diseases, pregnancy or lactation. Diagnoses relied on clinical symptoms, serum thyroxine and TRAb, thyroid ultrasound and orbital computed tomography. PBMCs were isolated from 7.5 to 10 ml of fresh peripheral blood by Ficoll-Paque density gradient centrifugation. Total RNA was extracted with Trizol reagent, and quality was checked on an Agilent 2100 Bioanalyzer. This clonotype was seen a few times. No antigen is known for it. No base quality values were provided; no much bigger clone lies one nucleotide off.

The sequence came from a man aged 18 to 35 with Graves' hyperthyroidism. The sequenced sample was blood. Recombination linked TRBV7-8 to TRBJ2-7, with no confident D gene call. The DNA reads TGTGCCAGCAGCTTAGGTGGGCTATCCGCCGAGCAGTACTTC. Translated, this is CASSLGGLSAEQYF. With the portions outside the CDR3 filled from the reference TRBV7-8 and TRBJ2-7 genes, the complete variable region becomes GAGVSQSPRYKVAKRGQDVALRCDPISGHVSLFWYQQALGQGPEFLTYFQNEAQLDKSGLPSDRFFAERPEGSVSTLKIQRTQQEDSAVYLCASSLGGLSAEQYFGPGTRLTVT.